This is a list of T cell receptor beta chains from one sample in a study of cytomegalovirus exposure and HLA in healthy donors. Profiling relied on immunoSEQ multiplex PCR, and the TCRdb table lists in-frame clones only, not all of them. The table has fewer than 150,000 clones, 73% seen once. The material sequenced was PBMCs. All receptors come from a human donor in good health. Each CDR3 is given with its conserved first and last residue. The D gene is left open where the match is weak. The size entry is marked missing in some rows and otherwise reads once, few, many or a size class.

clone_size: few
d_call: TRBD1
j_call: TRBJ1-1
v_call: TRBV5-1
cdr3_nt: TGCGCCAGCAGGGACAGGTTGAACACTGAAGCTTTCTTT
cdr3_aa: CASRDRLNTEAFF

clone_size: .
d_call: .
j_call: TRBJ1-2
v_call: TRBV4-1
cdr3_nt: TGCGCCAGCAGCCTAACAGGGTATGGCTACACCTTC
cdr3_aa: CASSLTGYGYTF

clone_size: .
d_call: TRBD2
j_call: TRBJ2-3
v_call: TRBV29-1
cdr3_nt: TGCAGCGTTGTGTCGACTAGCGGGGGGGGTATGAATCCAGATACGCAGTATTTT
cdr3_aa: CSVVSTSGGGMNPDTQYF

clone_size: .
d_call: .
j_call: TRBJ2-5
v_call: TRBV18
cdr3_nt: TGTGCCAGCTCACCGGGACAAAAAGCGGAGACCCAGTACTTC
cdr3_aa: CASSPGQKAETQYF

clone_size: few
d_call: .
j_call: TRBJ1-4
v_call: TRBV7-9
cdr3_nt: TGTGCCAGCAGCTTCGGGGGAGGGTACGGTGAAAAACTGTTTTTT
cdr3_aa: CASSFGGGYGEKLFF

clone_size: .
d_call: .
j_call: TRBJ2-5
v_call: TRBV21-1
cdr3_nt: TGTGCCAGCAACCGCAGGGAAGAGACCCAGTACTTC
cdr3_aa: CASNRREETQYF

clone_size: .
d_call: TRBD2
j_call: TRBJ2-1
v_call: TRBV27
cdr3_nt: TGTGCCAGCAGTTTAAGGAGCGGGAGTAATGAGCAGTTCTTC
cdr3_aa: CASSLRSGSNEQFF

clone_size: .
d_call: .
j_call: TRBJ1-1
v_call: TRBV29-1
cdr3_nt: TGCAGCGTTGAATTAAGGGGCGCGGACACTGAAGCTTTCTTT
cdr3_aa: CSVELRGADTEAFF

clone_size: .
d_call: TRBD1
j_call: TRBJ2-7
v_call: TRBV19
cdr3_nt: TGTGCCAGTAGTATAGCAGGGGGCGCAATCTACGAGCAGTACTTC
cdr3_aa: CASSIAGGAIYEQYF

clone_size: few
d_call: TRBD1
j_call: TRBJ1-3
v_call: TRBV2
cdr3_nt: TGTGCCAGCAGTGCGCGACAGGGGCGGGAAAACACCATATATTTT
cdr3_aa: CASSARQGRENTIYF

clone_size: .
d_call: TRBD2
j_call: TRBJ2-3
v_call: TRBV19
cdr3_nt: TGTGCCAGTAATCTAGCGGGAGAGGGCACAGATACGCAGTATTTT
cdr3_aa: CASNLAGEGTDTQYF

clone_size: .
d_call: TRBD1
j_call: TRBJ1-1
v_call: TRBV5-4
cdr3_nt: TGTGCCAGCAGCACATCTTGGACAGGGAGGCCTGAAGCTTTCTTT
cdr3_aa: CASSTSWTGRPEAFF

clone_size: .
d_call: .
j_call: TRBJ2-2
v_call: TRBV6-1
cdr3_nt: TGTGCCAGCAGCTTCACTATTACCACCGGGGAGCTGTTTTTT
cdr3_aa: CASSFTITTGELFF

clone_size: .
d_call: .
j_call: TRBJ1-2
v_call: TRBV29-1
cdr3_nt: TGCAGCGCTGAGGACATTGACGGCTACACCTTC
cdr3_aa: CSAEDIDGYTF

clone_size: few
d_call: .
j_call: TRBJ2-7
v_call: TRBV13
cdr3_nt: TGTGCCAGCAGCTTAGTTGGCAGGAACCGCGAGCAGTACTTC
cdr3_aa: CASSLVGRNREQYF

clone_size: .
d_call: .
j_call: TRBJ1-5
v_call: TRBV11-2
cdr3_nt: TGTGCCAGCAGCCCACAGGGCTTGGGCAATCAGCCCCAGCATTTT
cdr3_aa: CASSPQGLGNQPQHF

clone_size: few
d_call: .
j_call: TRBJ2-7
v_call: TRBV5-4
cdr3_nt: TGTGCCAGCAGCTTGGGAAGGGGGAGATACGAGCAGTACTTC
cdr3_aa: CASSLGRGRYEQYF

clone_size: .
d_call: .
j_call: TRBJ2-3
v_call: TRBV7-3
cdr3_nt: TGTGCCAGCAGCTTAACGGGGGGTGCGACAGATACGCAGTATTTT
cdr3_aa: CASSLTGGATDTQYF

clone_size: .
d_call: TRBD1
j_call: TRBJ2-1
v_call: TRBV7-9
cdr3_nt: TGTGCCAGCAGTCGACAGGGGGTGTCCAATGAGCAGTTCTTC
cdr3_aa: CASSRQGVSNEQFF

clone_size: .
d_call: TRBD2
j_call: TRBJ2-2
v_call: TRBV5-1
cdr3_nt: TGCGCCAGCACCCTCGGGGGGGCGAACACCGGGGAGCTGTTTTTT
cdr3_aa: CASTLGGANTGELFF

clone_size: .
d_call: .
j_call: TRBJ1-4
v_call: TRBV5-1
cdr3_nt: TGCGCCAGCAGCCGGGGTTTGGAAACTAATGAAAAACTGTTTTTT
cdr3_aa: CASSRGLETNEKLFF

clone_size: .
d_call: .
j_call: TRBJ1-2
v_call: TRBV5-6
cdr3_nt: TGTGCCAGCAGGATGGGCGGACTCCTATCGGGCGGCTACACCTTC
cdr3_aa: CASRMGGLLSGGYTF

clone_size: .
d_call: .
j_call: TRBJ2-3
v_call: TRBV4-1
cdr3_nt: TGCGCCAGCAGCCAAGAAACTAGCACAGATACGCAGTATTTT
cdr3_aa: CASSQETSTDTQYF

clone_size: .
d_call: .
j_call: TRBJ1-6
v_call: TRBV10-3
cdr3_nt: TGTGCCATCAGTGACAAAAAATATAATTCACCCCTCCACTTT
cdr3_aa: CAISDKKYNSPLHF

clone_size: .
d_call: TRBD2
j_call: TRBJ2-3
v_call: TRBV29-1
cdr3_nt: TGCAGCGCCCCCCTAGCGGAGGGAGATACGCAGTATTTT
cdr3_aa: CSAPLAEGDTQYF